Below, 32 T cell receptor beta chains from the same sample are listed, as sequenced in a study of T cell responses to AZD1222 COVID-19 vaccine. TCRdb's table, derived via immunoSEQ multiplex PCR, lists solely in-frame clones and lacks some. The data contain about 150,000 clones, over 70% of them singletons. The sequenced sample was peripheral blood, obtained 28 days after the second AZD1222 dose. The receptors originated from an adult who received the AZD1222 COVID-19 vaccine.

This clone was detected only once. This rearrangement joins TRBV7-9 to TRBJ2-7, with D uncertain. The V gene lost 5 bases and the J gene lost 5 bases, with 7 bases spanning the gap. Germline loops: CDR1 SEHNR, CDR2 FQNEAQ (reference sequence). The CDR3 is 11 residues long. The CDR3 nucleotides are TGTGCCAGCAGCCTACAAAACGAGCAGTACTTC. It specifies CASSLQNEQYF.

This sequence joins TRBV6-1 and TRBJ1-4; D gene uncertain. Between the trimmed V and J ends, which lost 1 base and 8 bases, there was a span of 5 bases. Germline assignment: CDR1 MNHNS and CDR2 SASEGT. The CDR3 loop spans 12 amino acids. The CDR3 protein is CASSEVGEKLFF. In nucleotides, the CDR3 is TGTGCCAGCAGTGAAGTCGGGGAAAAACTGTTTTTT.

This chain uses TRBV7-2 with TRBJ2-5; D possibly corresponds to TRBD2 (6 bases). V lost 5 bases, J lost 5 bases, and 18 bases lay in between. Germline V CDR1 and CDR2: SGHTA, FQGNSA. The CDR3 loop spans 15 amino acids. CDR3 DNA sequence: TGTGCCAGCAGCACACCGGGACTCCTGGTCGAGACCCAGTACTTC. Its translation: CASSTPGLLVETQYF.

The chain combines TRBV6-4 with TRBJ1-2; 10 nucleotides agree with TRBD1. In germline, CDR1 is MRHNA, CDR2 SNTAGT. The CDR3 is 14 amino acids. The trim removed 8 bases at V and 4 bases at J, leaving 7 bases unmatched. In nucleotides, the CDR3 is TGTGCCAGCCCGAGGGGGGACAGGGGCTATGGCTACACCTTC. This gives the protein CASPRGDRGYGYTF.

The chain carries TRBV30 and TRBJ2-1, with 10 bases matching TRBD1. This CDR3 has 13 amino acids. Germline CDR1 and CDR2: GTSNPN and SVGIG (reference sequence). Trimming at V came to 4 bases and at J to 10 bases, leaving 7 bases not matched to a gene. The CDR3 DNA sequence: TGTGCCTGGACCCGGGACAGGGGCCACGAGCAGTTCTTC. Its translation is CAWTRDRGHEQFF.

The chain employs TRBV6-6 and TRBJ1-1; the match to TRBD1 covers 8 bases. The germline V gene has CDR1 MNHNY and CDR2 SVGAGI (reference sequence). V lost 2 bases and J lost 4; bases outside the gene matches: 6. CDR3 length equals 15 residues. The CDR3 DNA follows: TGTGCCAGCAGTTACCTCGGGACAGGTGGCACTGAAGCTTTCTTT. This encodes CASSYLGTGGTEAFF.

The rearrangement links TRBV19 to TRBJ2-3, with unresolved D. Germline CDR1 is LNHDA and CDR2 is SQIVND (reference sequence). V lost 4 bases, J lost 0 bases, and 8 bases lay in between. CDR3 length: 14 residues. The CDR3 DNA reads as TGTGCCAGTAGTAGAGATGGGAGCACAGATACGCAGTATTTT. Its protein product is CASSRDGSTDTQYF.

This rearrangement joins TRBV3-1 (or the pseudogene TRBV3-2) to TRBJ1-2; unclear D gene. CDR3 length: 13 amino acids. Germline loops: CDR1 LGHDT, CDR2 YNNKEL (reference sequence). Trimming took 1 base from V and 5 from J, leaving 8 bases between them. CDR3 loop: CASSQVSEYGYTF. The CDR3 DNA follows: TGTGCCAGCAGCCAAGTGTCGGAATATGGCTACACCTTC.

The V and J genes are TRBV25-1 and TRBJ2-7; TRBD1 aligns across 7 bases. The V gene end was trimmed by 6 bases and the J gene end by 0 bases; junction bases not matched to a gene: 5. Germline CDR1 reads MGHDK; CDR2 reads SYGVNS. This CDR3 contains 14 residues. CDR3 sequence: CASSPRTGSYEQYF. In DNA, the CDR3 is TGTGCCAGCAGCCCCCGGACAGGCTCCTACGAGCAGTACTTC.

This chain connects TRBV19 to TRBJ1-5, with 7 bases matching TRBD1. Looked up from germline, CDR1 is LNHDA and CDR2 is SQIVND (reference sequence). This CDR3 is built from 15 residues. Germline trimming cut 4 bases from V and 2 bases from J; bases unmatched to any gene: 5. CDR3 protein: CASSTQGIGNQPQHF. The CDR3 DNA sequence: TGTGCCAGTAGTACACAGGGGATCGGCAATCAGCCCCAGCATTTT. The full variable domain, its missing parts supplied by reference TRBV19 and TRBJ1-5, is DGGITQSPKYLFRKEGQNVTLSCEQNLNHDAMYWYRQDPGQGLRLIYYSQIVNDFQKGDIAEGYSVSREKKESFPLTVTSAQKNPTAFYLCASSTQGIGNQPQHFGDGTRLSIL.

This chain joins TRBV28 and TRBJ1-1, with D possibly matching TRBD1 (6 bases). Germline-derived CDR1 and CDR2 are MDHEN and SYDVKM. V was pared by 4 bases and J by 1 base, with 10 bases between. The CDR3 is made up of 14 amino acids. CDR3 sequence reads: CASSYPTGNTEAFF. The CDR3 coding sequence is TGTGCCAGCAGTTACCCGACAGGGAACACTGAAGCTTTCTTT.

This chain uses TRBV3-1 (or the pseudogene TRBV3-2) with TRBJ1-2; 7 positions match TRBD1. The length of the CDR3 is 13 residues. Trimming at V came to 3 bases and at J to 4 bases, leaving 2 bases not matched to a gene. In germline, CDR1 is LGHDT, CDR2 YNNKEL (reference sequence). This CDR3 is CASSQPGGYGYTF. DNA for the CDR3: TGTGCCAGCAGCCAGCCAGGGGGCTATGGCTACACCTTC.

This clone was counted a few times. The V gene is TRBV5-1, the J gene TRBJ2-1; perhaps TRBD1 as D (6 bases). V was pared by 4 bases and J by 2 bases, with 13 bases between. Germline-derived CDR1 and CDR2 are SGHRS and YFSETQ. The CDR3 covers 15 residues. Written as DNA, the CDR3 is TGCGCCAGCAGCCCTGGGGGCGGAGCCTACAATGAGCAGTTCTTC. Translation gives CASSPGGGAYNEQFF.

As concerns this clone: The identical CDR3 is also encoded by other nucleotide sequences in the sample. The J gene is TRBJ2-5, the V gene TRBV5-1; D gene ambiguous. The CDR3 sequence is 12 residues long. The V gene's germline CDR1 is SGHRS and CDR2 YFSETQ. V was clipped by 0 bases and J by 2 bases, with 2 bases between them. The CDR3 coding sequence is TGCGCCAGCAGCTTGGAGCAAGAGACCCAGTACTTC. This gives the protein CASSLEQETQYF.

V gene TRBV7-8 combines with J gene TRBJ1-2, with 9 bases that match TRBD1. The germline V gene encodes CDR1 SGHVS and CDR2 FQNEAQ. This CDR3 comprises 13 residues. V lost 5 bases to trimming and J lost 8 bases; unmatched junction nucleotides: 6. CDR3 coding DNA: TGTGCCAGCAGCCCGGGACAGGGTGTGGGCTACACCTTC. Translated: CASSPGQGVGYTF. Full variable domain (rest looked up from reference TRBV7-8 and TRBJ1-2): GAGVSQSPRYKVAKRGQDVALRCDPISGHVSLFWYQQALGQGPEFLTYFQNEAQLDKSGLPSDRFFAERPEGSVSTLKIQRTQQEDSAVYLCASSPGQGVGYTFGSGTRLTVV.

Of note for this clone: One end of the junction does not line up with germline, which may come from a read error. Here the CDR3 DNA reads TGTGCCAGCAGACCCGCTCGTGGCACTCCCAACGTCCTAACTTTC. Encoded protein: CASRPARGTPNVLTF. V is TRBV11-2 and J is TRBJ2-6; D uncertain. Germline lookup yields CDR1 SGHAT and CDR2 FQNNGV. CDR3 size: 15 residues.

This clone was seen a few times. The CDR3 DNA is TGTGCCAGCAGCGGAGCAAACACTGAAGCTTTCTTT. It codes for CASSGANTEAFF. The genes are TRBV7-9 and TRBJ1-1, with D unresolved. V lost 5 bases and J 2 bases, leaving 6 bases between the germline ends. Germline values: CDR1 SEHNR, CDR2 FQNEAQ (reference sequence). The CDR3 extends over 12 amino acids.

The CDR3 region has the DNA TGTGCCTGGAACCCTCAGGGGTGGAACTATGGCTACACCTTC. This encodes CAWNPQGWNYGYTF. This chain uses TRBV30 with TRBJ1-2; D is perhaps TRBD1 (6 bases). V lost 4 bases to trimming and J lost 2 bases, with 14 bases between them. The germline V gene encodes CDR1 GTSNPN and CDR2 SVGIG (reference sequence). This CDR3 is 14 amino acids long.

J is TRBJ1-2 and V is TRBV5-5, with TRBD1 as a possible D gene (6 bases). Germline loops: CDR1 SGHKS, CDR2 YYEKEE (reference sequence). CDR3 length equals 14 residues. Trimming cost V 3 bases and J 7 bases, with 16 bases left between them. The CDR3 DNA follows: TGTGCCAGCAGCTCAGCGTGGGGGCTCGGTGGCTACACCTTC. Its protein is CASSSAWGLGGYTF.

V gene TRBV7-2 combines with J gene TRBJ2-3; 8 bases fit TRBD1. The CDR3 spans 14 residues. CDR1 SGHTA and CDR2 FQGNSA come from the germline V gene. The J segment lost 6 bases and the V segment lost 5 bases, leaving 7 bases of the junction unmatched. This CDR3 is CASSIRTGRDTQYF. CDR3 DNA sequence: TGTGCCAGCAGCATACGGACAGGGAGGGATACGCAGTATTTT.

This clone was seen only once. The V gene is TRBV7-6, the J gene TRBJ2-2, with 8 bases that match TRBD1. V gave up 2 bases and J gave up 7 bases; unmatched junction bases: 3. CDR1 is SGHVS and CDR2 is FNYEAQ in the germline V gene. The CDR3 totals 14 residues. The CDR3 bases are TGTGCCAGCAGCTTATCAGGGGGCATCGGGGAGCTGTTTTTT. The encoded protein is CASSLSGGIGELFF.

The genes are TRBV29-1 and TRBJ1-2; tentatively, D is TRBD1 (5 bases). The CDR3 has 11 residues. V lost 1 base and J lost 7, with 7 bases in between. The V gene's germline CDR1 is SQVTM and CDR2 ANQGSEA. The CDR3 spells CSVEVGAGYTF. For the CDR3, the DNA is TGCAGCGTTGAAGTTGGGGCTGGCTACACCTTC.

The chain carries TRBV5-1 and TRBJ2-5; possible D gene TRBD1, 6 bases. CDR1 and CDR2 (germline): SGHRS, YFSETQ. This CDR3 contains 14 residues. The V end was cut by 4 bases, the J end by 2 bases, with 12 bases between. CDR3 protein: CASSHGQRQETQYF. The CDR3 DNA follows: TGCGCCAGCAGCCACGGACAGCGTCAAGAGACCCAGTACTTC.

J is TRBJ2-1 and V is TRBV7-3; maybe TRBD2 (6 bases). The germline V gene has CDR1 SGHTA and CDR2 FQGTGA. CDR3 size: 16 residues. V gave up 2 bases and J gave up 0 bases, with 11 bases separating them. The CDR3 DNA is TGTGCCAGCAGCTTAGGGGGGAGGAGCTCCTACAATGAGCAGTTCTTC. This encodes CASSLGGRSSYNEQFF.

This chain joins TRBV7-3 and TRBJ2-7, with 14 nucleotides matching TRBD2. Germline-derived CDR1 and CDR2 are SGHTA and FQGTGA. The J segment lost 3 bases and the V segment lost 2 bases, leaving 3 bases of the junction unmatched. The CDR3 runs 16 residues. CDR3 coding DNA: TGTGCCAGCAGCTTAGAGGGGACTAGCGGGAGCTACGAGCAGTACTTC. Amino acid sequence: CASSLEGTSGSYEQYF.

The CDR3 sequence: CAWSVVMNTEAFF. In DNA, the CDR3 is TGTGCCTGGAGTGTAGTGATGAACACTGAAGCTTTCTTT. The V and J genes are TRBV30 and TRBJ1-1; no definite D call. Germline CDR1 GTSNPN, CDR2 SVGIG (reference sequence). Trimming took 0 bases from V and 0 from J, leaving 5 bases between them. The CDR3 has 13 amino acids. Combining the CDR3 with reference TRBV30 and TRBJ1-1 gives the whole variable domain SQTIHQWPATLVQPVGSPLSLECTVEGTSNPNLYWYRQAAGRGLQLLFYSVGIGQISSEVPQNLSASRPQDRQFILSSKKLLLSDSGFYLCAWSVVMNTEAFFGQGTRLTVV.

The V and J genes are TRBV5-1 and TRBJ1-1, with D uncertain. The CDR3 length is 15 residues. CDR1 is SGHRS and CDR2 is YFSETQ in the germline V gene. V lost 1 base to trimming and J lost 4 bases, with 14 bases between them. CDR3 amino acids: CASSLRTGGGTEAFF. CDR3 nucleotide sequence: TGCGCCAGCAGCTTGAGAACCGGCGGTGGCACTGAAGCTTTCTTT.

V usage is TRBV29-1 and J usage is TRBJ2-7; maybe TRBD1 (5 bases). This CDR3 spans 12 amino acids. Germline V CDR1 and CDR2: SQVTM, ANQGSEA. Between the trimmed V and J ends, which lost 7 bases and 3 bases, there was a span of 13 bases. CDR3 sequence reads: CSAGLTGYEQYF. The CDR3 bases are TGCAGCGCCGGCCTCACAGGCTACGAGCAGTACTTC.

This clone showed up just once. The chain is built from TRBV19 and TRBJ1-5; the D gene is possibly TRBD1 (5 bases). This CDR3 contains 15 residues. Per the germline V gene, CDR1 is LNHDA and CDR2 is SQIVND (reference sequence). Trimming took off 2 bases at V and 2 bases at J, with 10 bases between the two ends. The CDR3 DNA follows: TGTGCCAGTAGTATATCCAGGGCTGGCAATCAGCCCCAGCATTTT. Its translation: CASSISRAGNQPQHF.

The chain employs TRBV6-1 and TRBJ1-2; perhaps TRBD1 as D (5 bases). The ends were cut back, 0 bases at V and 8 bases at J, with 16 bases in the middle. This CDR3 has 15 residues. The germline V gene has CDR1 MNHNS and CDR2 SASEGT. CDR3 DNA sequence: TGTGCCAGCAGTGAAGCCTCGAGAGGGGTTGGAGGCTACACCTTC. This sequence encodes CASSEASRGVGGYTF.

The chain combines TRBV5-4 with TRBJ1-1, with a possible D match to TRBD1 (6 bases). The CDR3 extends over 16 amino acids. Looked up from germline, CDR1 is SGHNT and CDR2 is YYREEE (reference sequence). The V end was cut by 3 bases, the J end by 0 bases, with 15 bases between. This CDR3 reads CASSSDGGLLNTEAFF. Here the CDR3 DNA reads TGTGCCAGCAGCTCAGACGGGGGGCTTCTGAACACTGAAGCTTTCTTT.

The chain carries TRBV28 and TRBJ2-1; 9 nucleotides line up with TRBD1. The CDR3 consists of 15 residues. J lost 7 bases, V lost 3 bases, and 7 bases had no gene match. Germline assignment: CDR1 MDHEN and CDR2 SYDVKM. This CDR3 is CASSFLTGGPNEQFF. CDR3 in DNA: TGTGCCAGCAGTTTCCTGACAGGGGGTCCTAATGAGCAGTTCTTC. Filled out from reference TRBV28 and TRBJ2-1, the complete variable domain reads DVKVTQSSRYLVKRTGEKVFLECVQDMDHENMFWYRQDPGLGLRLIYFSYDVKMKEKGDIPEGYSVSREKKERFSLILESASTNQTSMYLCASSFLTGGPNEQFFGPGTRLTVL.